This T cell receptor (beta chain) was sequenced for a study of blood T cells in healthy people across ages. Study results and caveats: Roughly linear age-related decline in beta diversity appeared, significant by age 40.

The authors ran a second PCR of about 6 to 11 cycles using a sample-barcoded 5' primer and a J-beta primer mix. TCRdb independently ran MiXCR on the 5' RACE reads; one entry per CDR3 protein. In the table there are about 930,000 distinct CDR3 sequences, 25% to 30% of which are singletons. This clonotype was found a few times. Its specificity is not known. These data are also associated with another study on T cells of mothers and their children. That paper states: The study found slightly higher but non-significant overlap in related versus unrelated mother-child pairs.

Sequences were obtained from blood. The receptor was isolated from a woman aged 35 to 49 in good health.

CDR3 region: CASSQRNRGRSYGYTF. CDR3 nucleotide sequence: TGCGCCAGCAGTCAAAGAAACAGGGGAAGAAGCTATGGCTACACCTTC. The chain carries TRBV4-1 and TRBJ1-2, with 7 positions matching TRBD1. The CDR3 spans 16 residues. CDR1 MGHRA and CDR2 YSYEKL come from the germline V gene. With V trimmed by 6 bases and J by 4 bases, 14 bases remained unmatched.